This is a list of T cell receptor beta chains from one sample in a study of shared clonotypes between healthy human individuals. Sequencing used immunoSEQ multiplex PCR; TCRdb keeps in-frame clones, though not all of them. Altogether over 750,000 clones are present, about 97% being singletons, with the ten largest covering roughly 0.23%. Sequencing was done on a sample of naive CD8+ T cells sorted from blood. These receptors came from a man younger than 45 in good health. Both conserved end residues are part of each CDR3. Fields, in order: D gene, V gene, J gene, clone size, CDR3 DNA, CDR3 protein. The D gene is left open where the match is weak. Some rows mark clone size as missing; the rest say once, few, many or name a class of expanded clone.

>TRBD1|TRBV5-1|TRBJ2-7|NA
TGCGCCAGCAGCTTGGGACAGGGCTCCTACGAGCAGTACTTC
CASSLGQGSYEQYF
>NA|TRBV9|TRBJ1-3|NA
TGTGCCAGCAGCACCCGAGCAGACAGGCACTCTGGAAACACCATATATTTT
CASSTRADRHSGNTIYF
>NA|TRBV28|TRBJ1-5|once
TGTGCCAGCAGCCCCACATCGAACAATCAGCCCCAGCATTTT
CASSPTSNNQPQHF
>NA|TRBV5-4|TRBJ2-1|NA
TGTGCCAGCAGCGCTCCGGGACAATCAAGGAATGAGCAGTTCTTC
CASSAPGQSRNEQFF
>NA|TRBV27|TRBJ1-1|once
TGTGCCAGCAGTTTCAACTCCAAAAACACTGAAGCTTTCTTT
CASSFNSKNTEAFF
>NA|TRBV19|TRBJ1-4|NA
TGTGCCAGTAGGCAGGGCTCACGAGGAACTAATGAAAAACTGTTTTTT
CASRQGSRGTNEKLFF
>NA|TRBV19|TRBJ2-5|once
TGTGCCAGTAGCCCTCGGGACCTCCAAGAGACCCAGTACTTC
CASSPRDLQETQYF
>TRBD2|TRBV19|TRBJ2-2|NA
TGTGCCAGTAGTCCCGGACTAGCGGGATTTGTAGGGGAGCTGTTTTTT
CASSPGLAGFVGELFF
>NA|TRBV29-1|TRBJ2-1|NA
TGCAGCGTCCGCCGGGACTCTCGTTACAATGAGCAGTTCTTC
CSVRRDSRYNEQFF
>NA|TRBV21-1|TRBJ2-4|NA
TGTGCCAGCAGCAGGGCGTCCCGGGACAGGGAAGAAGTTGTATCCAAAAACATTCAGTACTTC
CASSRASRDREEVVSKNIQYF
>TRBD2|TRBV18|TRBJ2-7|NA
TGTGCCAGCTCACCACCACTAGCGGGAGTAGGGGAGCAGTACTTC
CASSPPLAGVGEQYF
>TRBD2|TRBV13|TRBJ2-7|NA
TGTGCCAGCAGCTTAGGCATAGCGGGAGGGCCAGATAACGAGCAGTACTTC
CASSLGIAGGPDNEQYF
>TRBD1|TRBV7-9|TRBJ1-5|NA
TGTGCCAGCAGCTTAGGACAGGGAAACCAGCCCCAGCATTTT
CASSLGQGNQPQHF
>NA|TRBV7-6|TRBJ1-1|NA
TGTGCCAGCAGCCGCATCAGGGATCGGGACACTGAAGCTTTCTTT
CASSRIRDRDTEAFF
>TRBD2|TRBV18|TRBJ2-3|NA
TGTGCCAGCTCACCACCGATAATAGCGGGAGGCACAGATACGCAGTATTTT
CASSPPIIAGGTDTQYF
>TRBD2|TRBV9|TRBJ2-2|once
TGTGCCAGCAGCGTATATGCGGGAGCGGACACCGGGGAGCTGTTTTTT
CASSVYAGADTGELFF
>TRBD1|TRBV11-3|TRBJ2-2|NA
TGTGCCAGCACCGGGACAGGGAATACCGGGGAGCTGTTTTTT
CASTGTGNTGELFF
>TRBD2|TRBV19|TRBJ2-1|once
TGTGCCAGTAGCCCAAGCGGGAGGCACAATGAGCAGTTCTTC
CASSPSGRHNEQFF
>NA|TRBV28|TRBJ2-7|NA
TGTGCCAGCAGTTTACTCGACTACGAGCAGTACTTC
CASSLLDYEQYF
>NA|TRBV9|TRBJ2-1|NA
TGTGCCAGCAGCCCCGTATCGGACAATGAGCAGTTCTTC
CASSPVSDNEQFF
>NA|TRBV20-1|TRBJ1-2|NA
TGCAGTGCCACAAGCTATGGCTACACCTTC
CSATSYGYTF
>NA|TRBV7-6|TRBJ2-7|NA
TGTGCCAGCAGCAGGGTAGGCTACGAGCAGTACTTC
CASSRVGYEQYF
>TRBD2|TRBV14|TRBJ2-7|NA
TGTGCCAGCAGCCGTCTGGGGCGGGAGGGCCACTACGAGCAGTACTTC
CASSRLGREGHYEQYF
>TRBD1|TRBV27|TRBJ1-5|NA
TGTGCCAGCAGTCTCGGACAGGGCAGCCAGCCCCAGCATTTT
CASSLGQGSQPQHF
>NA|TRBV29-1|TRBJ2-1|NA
TGCAGCGTTGGTCGGCAGGGGAGGGCCAATGAGCAGTTCTTC
CSVGRQGRANEQFF
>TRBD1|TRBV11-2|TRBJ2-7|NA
TGTGCCAGCAGCTTAGAGGGGACAGGACGCGAGCAGTACTTC
CASSLEGTGREQYF
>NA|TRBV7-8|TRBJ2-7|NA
TGTGCCAGCAGCTCGAAACCCGACACCCTCTCCTACGAGCAGTACTTC
CASSSKPDTLSYEQYF
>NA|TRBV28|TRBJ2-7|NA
TGTGCCAGCAGCCCCGTGGGGTACGAGCAGTACTTC
CASSPVGYEQYF
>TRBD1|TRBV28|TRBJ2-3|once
TGTGCCAGCAGTTTTGGTAACAGGGGTTTAGATACGCAGTATTTT
CASSFGNRGLDTQYF
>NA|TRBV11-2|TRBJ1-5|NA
TGTGCCAGCAGCTTGGGTTACAATCAGCCCCAGCATTTT
CASSLGYNQPQHF
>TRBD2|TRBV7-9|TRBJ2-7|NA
TGTGCCAGCAGCTTACTAGCGGGAGGTCTCTACGAGCAGTACTTC
CASSLLAGGLYEQYF
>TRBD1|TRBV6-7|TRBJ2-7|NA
TGTGCCAGCAGTTCCATTAACAGGGGGCAGGGGAATCCGGACGAGCAGTACTTC
CASSSINRGQGNPDEQYF
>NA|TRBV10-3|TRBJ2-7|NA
TGTGCCATCCAAGATGAGTTCTACGAGCAGTACTTC
CAIQDEFYEQYF
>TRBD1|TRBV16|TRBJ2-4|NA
TGTGCCAGCAGCCAATCGGTTGGGACAGTGAAAAACATTCAGTACTTC
CASSQSVGTVKNIQYF
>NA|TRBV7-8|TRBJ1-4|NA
TGTGCCAGCAGCCCCGGACGGATCGCAACTAATGAAAAACTGTTTTTT
CASSPGRIATNEKLFF
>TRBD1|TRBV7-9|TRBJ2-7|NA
TGTGCCAGCAGCTCCCGGGACAGAGTCCCCAGTTTCGAGCAGTACTTC
CASSSRDRVPSFEQYF
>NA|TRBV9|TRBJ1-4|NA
TGTGCCAGCAGCCCAGGAGGTCAGTTTAATGAAAAACTGTTTTTT
CASSPGGQFNEKLFF
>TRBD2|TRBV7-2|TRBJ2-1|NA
TGTGCCAGCAGCTTTTTACCGTCGGGACTAGATAATGAGCAGTTCTTC
CASSFLPSGLDNEQFF
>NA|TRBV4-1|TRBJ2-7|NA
TGCGCCAGCAGCCAACGGCTCCTCACATCCTCGTACGAGCAGTACTTC
CASSQRLLTSSYEQYF
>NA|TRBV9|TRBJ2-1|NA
TGTGCCAGCAGCGTAGGGCTCATCAATGAGCAGTTCTTC
CASSVGLINEQFF
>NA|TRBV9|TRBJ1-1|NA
TGTGCCAGCAGCGTAGAGGCGGGGGAAGCTTTCTTT
CASSVEAGEAFF
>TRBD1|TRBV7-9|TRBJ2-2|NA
TGTGCCAGCAGCTTGGGGACAGTACCCGGGGAGCTGTTTTTT
CASSLGTVPGELFF
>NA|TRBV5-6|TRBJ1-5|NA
TGTGCCAGCAGCTTTCAGTCAGGGCATCAGCCCCAGCATTTT
CASSFQSGHQPQHF
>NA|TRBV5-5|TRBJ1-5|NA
TGTGCCAGCAGCTTGGATGGTCTGCCCCAGCATTTT
CASSLDGLPQHF